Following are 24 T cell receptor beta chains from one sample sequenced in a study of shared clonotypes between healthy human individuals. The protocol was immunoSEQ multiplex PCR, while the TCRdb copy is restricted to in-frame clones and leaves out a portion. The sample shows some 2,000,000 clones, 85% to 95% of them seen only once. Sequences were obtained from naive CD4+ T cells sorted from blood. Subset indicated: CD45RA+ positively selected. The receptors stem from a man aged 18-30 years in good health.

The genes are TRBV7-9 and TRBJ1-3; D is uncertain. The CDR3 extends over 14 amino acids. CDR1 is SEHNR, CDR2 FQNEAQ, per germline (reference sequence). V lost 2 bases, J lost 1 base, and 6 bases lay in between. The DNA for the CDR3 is TGTGCCAGCAGCTTAAGGGAATCTGGAAACACCATATATTTT. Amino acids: CASSLRESGNTIYF.

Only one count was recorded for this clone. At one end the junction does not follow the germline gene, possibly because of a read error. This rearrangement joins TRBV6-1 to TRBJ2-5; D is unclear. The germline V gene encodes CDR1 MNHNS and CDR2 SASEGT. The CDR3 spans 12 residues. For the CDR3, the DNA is TGTGCTAGCATGTGGGGTGGTGAGACCCAGTACTTC. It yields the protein CASMWGGETQYF.

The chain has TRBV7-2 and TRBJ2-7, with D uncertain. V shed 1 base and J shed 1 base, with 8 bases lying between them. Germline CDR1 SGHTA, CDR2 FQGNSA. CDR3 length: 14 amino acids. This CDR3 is CASSLDVGSYEQYF. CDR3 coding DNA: TGTGCCAGCAGCTTAGATGTTGGATCCTACGAGCAGTACTTC. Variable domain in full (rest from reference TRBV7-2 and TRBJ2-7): GAGVSQSPSNKVTEKGKDVELRCDPISGHTALYWYRQSLGQGLEFLIYFQGNSAPDKSGLPSDRFSAERTGGSVSTLTIQRTQQEDSAVYLCASSLDVGSYEQYFGPGTRLTVT.

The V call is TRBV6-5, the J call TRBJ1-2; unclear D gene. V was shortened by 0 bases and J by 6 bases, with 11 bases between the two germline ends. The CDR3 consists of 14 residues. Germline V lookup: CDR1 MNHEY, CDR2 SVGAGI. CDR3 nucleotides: TGTGCCAGCAGTTACTCTATGTTCCGCGATGGCTACACCTTC. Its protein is CASSYSMFRDGYTF.

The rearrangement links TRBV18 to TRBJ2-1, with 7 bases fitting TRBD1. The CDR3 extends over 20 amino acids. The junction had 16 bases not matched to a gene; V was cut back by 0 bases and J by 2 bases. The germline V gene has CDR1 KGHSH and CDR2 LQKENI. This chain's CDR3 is CASSPPTGQAYALTYNEQFF. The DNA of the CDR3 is TGTGCCAGCTCACCACCGACAGGACAGGCTTATGCCCTGACCTACAATGAGCAGTTCTTC. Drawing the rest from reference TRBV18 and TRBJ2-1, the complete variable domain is NAGVMQNPRHLVRRRGQEARLRCSPMKGHSHVYWYRQLPEEGLKFMVYLQKENIIDESGMPKERFSAEFPKEGPSILRIQQVVRGDSAAYFCASSPPTGQAYALTYNEQFFGPGTRLTVL.

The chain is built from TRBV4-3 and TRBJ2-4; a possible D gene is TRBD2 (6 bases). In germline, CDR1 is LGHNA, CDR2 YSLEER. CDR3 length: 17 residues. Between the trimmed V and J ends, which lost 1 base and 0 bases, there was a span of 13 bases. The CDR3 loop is CASSQAWDSLAKNIQYF. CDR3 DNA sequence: TGCGCCAGCAGCCAAGCTTGGGACTCACTAGCCAAAAACATTCAGTACTTC.

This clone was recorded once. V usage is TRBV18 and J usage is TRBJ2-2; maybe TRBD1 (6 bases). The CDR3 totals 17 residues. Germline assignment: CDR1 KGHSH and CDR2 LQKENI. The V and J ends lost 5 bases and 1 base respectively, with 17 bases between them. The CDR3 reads CASSAPEPGQNTGELFF. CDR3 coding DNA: TGTGCCAGCTCAGCTCCCGAACCGGGACAGAACACCGGGGAGCTGTTTTTT.

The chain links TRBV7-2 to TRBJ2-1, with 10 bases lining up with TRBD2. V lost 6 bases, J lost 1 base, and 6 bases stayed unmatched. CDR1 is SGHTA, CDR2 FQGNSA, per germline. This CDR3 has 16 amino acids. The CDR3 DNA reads TGTGCCAGCAGACCGATAGCGGGAGGTTCCTACAATGAGCAGTTCTTC. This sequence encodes CASRPIAGGSYNEQFF.

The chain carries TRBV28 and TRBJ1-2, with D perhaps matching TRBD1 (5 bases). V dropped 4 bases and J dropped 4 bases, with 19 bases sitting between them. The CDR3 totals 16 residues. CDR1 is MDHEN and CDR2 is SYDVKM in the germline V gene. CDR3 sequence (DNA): TGTGCCAGCAGTTCCTCAGGGAGATCCCCCCCCTATGGCTACACCTTC. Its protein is CASSSSGRSPPYGYTF.

The CDR3, as DNA: TGTGCCAGCAGCTTGGTTACTGTCACTGAAGCTTTCTTT. Protein: CASSLVTVTEAFF. The chain recombines TRBV5-6 with TRBJ1-1; no clear D. Trimming took off 0 bases at V and 4 bases at J, with 7 bases between the two ends. The germline V gene has CDR1 SGHDT and CDR2 YYEEEE. The CDR3 covers 13 residues.

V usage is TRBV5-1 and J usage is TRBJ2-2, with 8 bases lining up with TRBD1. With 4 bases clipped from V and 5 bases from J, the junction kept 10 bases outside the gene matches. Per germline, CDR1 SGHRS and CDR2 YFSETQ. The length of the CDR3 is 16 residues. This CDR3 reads CASSPFRGRRTGELFF. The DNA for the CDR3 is TGCGCCAGCAGCCCCTTCAGGGGGCGACGGACCGGGGAGCTGTTTTTT.

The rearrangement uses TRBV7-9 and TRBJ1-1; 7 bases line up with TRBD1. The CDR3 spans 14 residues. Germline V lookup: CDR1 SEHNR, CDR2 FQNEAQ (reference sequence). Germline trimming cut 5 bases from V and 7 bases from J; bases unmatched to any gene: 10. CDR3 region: CASSAETGLGEAFF. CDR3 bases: TGTGCCAGCAGCGCCGAGACAGGGTTGGGTGAAGCTTTCTTT.

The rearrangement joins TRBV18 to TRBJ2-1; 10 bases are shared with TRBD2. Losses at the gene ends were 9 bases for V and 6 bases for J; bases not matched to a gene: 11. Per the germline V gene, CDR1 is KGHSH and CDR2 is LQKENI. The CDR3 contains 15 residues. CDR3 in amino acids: CASHSRTSGPNEQFF. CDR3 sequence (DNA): TGTGCCAGTCACTCTAGGACTAGCGGTCCCAATGAGCAGTTCTTC.

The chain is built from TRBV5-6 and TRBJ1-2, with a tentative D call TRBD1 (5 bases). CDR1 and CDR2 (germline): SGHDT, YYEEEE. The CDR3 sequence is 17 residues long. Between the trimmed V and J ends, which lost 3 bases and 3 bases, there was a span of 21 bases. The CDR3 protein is CASSYPGRTTPDYGYTF. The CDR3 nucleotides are TGTGCCAGCAGCTACCCGGGACGAACAACCCCTGACTATGGCTACACCTTC.

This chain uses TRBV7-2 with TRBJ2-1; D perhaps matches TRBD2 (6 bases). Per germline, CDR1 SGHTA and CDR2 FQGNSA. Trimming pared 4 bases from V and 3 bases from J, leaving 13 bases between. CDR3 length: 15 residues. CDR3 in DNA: TGTGCCAGCAGCTGGGACTCTCCATACTACAATGAGCAGTTCTTC. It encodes CASSWDSPYYNEQFF.

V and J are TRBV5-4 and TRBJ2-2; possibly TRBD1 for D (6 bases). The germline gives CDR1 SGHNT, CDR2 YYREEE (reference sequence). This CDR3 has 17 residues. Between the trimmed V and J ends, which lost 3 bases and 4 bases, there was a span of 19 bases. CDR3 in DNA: TGTGCCAGCAGCTGGGCCTCCAGGGGCCTTTCCACCGGGGAGCTGTTTTTT. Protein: CASSWASRGLSTGELFF.

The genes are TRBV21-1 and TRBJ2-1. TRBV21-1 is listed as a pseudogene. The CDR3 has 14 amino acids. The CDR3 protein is CASSKFPPGPEQFF. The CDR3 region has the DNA TGTGCCAGCAGCAAATTCCCGCCGGGGCCAGAGCAGTTCTTC.

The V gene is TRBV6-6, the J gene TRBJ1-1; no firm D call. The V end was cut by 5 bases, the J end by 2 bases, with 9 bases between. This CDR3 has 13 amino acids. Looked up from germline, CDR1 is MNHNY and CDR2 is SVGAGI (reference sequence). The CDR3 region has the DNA TGTGCCAGCAGTGATACGACAAACACTGAAGCTTTCTTT. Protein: CASSDTTNTEAFF.

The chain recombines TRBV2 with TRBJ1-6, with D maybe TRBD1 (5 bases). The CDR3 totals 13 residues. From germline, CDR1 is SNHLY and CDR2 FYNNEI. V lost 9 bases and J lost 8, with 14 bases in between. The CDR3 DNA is TGTGCCAGTAGGGCAGGGAGCGATTCACCCCTCCACTTT. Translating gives CASRAGSDSPLHF.

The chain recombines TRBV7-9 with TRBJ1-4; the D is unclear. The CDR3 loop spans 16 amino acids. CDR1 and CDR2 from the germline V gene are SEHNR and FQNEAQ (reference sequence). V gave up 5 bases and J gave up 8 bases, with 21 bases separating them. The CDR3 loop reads CASSRDWSPWREKLFF. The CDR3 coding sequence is TGTGCCAGCAGCCGTGATTGGTCACCGTGGAGGGAAAAACTGTTTTTT.

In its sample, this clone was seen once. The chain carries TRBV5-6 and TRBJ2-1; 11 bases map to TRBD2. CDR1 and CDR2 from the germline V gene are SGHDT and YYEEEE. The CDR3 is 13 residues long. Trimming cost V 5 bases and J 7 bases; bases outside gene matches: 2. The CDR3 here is CASRLAGVNEQFF. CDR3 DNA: TGTGCCAGCAGACTAGCGGGAGTGAATGAGCAGTTCTTC.

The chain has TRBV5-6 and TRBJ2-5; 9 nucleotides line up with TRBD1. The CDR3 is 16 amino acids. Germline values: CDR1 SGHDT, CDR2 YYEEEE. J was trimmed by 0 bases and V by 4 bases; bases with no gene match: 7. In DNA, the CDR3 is TGTGCCAGCAGCGGGTTGACAGGGGGACACCAAGAGACCCAGTACTTC. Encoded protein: CASSGLTGGHQETQYF. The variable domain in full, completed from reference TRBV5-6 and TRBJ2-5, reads DAGVTQSPTHLIKTRGQQVTLRCSPKSGHDTVSWYQQALGQGPQFIFQYYEEEERQRGNFPDRFSGHQFPNYSSELNVNALLLGDSALYLCASSGLTGGHQETQYFGPGTRLLVL.

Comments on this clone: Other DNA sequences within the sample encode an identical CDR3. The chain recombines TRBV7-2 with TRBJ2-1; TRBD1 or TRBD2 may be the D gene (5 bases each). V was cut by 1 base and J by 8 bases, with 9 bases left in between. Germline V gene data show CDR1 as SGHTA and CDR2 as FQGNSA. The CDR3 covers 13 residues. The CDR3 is CASSLGGGYEQFF. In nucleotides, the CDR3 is TGTGCCAGCAGCTTAGGTGGGGGTTATGAGCAGTTCTTC.

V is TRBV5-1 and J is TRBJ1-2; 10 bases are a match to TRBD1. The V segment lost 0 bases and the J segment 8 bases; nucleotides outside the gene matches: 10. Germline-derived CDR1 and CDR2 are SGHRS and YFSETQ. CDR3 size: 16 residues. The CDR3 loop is CASSLEGPRDRGGYTF. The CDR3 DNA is TGCGCCAGCAGCTTGGAGGGGCCTCGGGACAGGGGCGGCTACACCTTC. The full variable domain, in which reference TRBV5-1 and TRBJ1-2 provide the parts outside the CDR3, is KAGVTQTPRYLIKTRGQQVTLSCSPISGHRSVSWYQQTPGQGLQFLFEYFSETQRNKGNFPGRFSGRQFSNSRSEMNVSTLELGDSALYLCASSLEGPRDRGGYTFGSGTRLTVV.